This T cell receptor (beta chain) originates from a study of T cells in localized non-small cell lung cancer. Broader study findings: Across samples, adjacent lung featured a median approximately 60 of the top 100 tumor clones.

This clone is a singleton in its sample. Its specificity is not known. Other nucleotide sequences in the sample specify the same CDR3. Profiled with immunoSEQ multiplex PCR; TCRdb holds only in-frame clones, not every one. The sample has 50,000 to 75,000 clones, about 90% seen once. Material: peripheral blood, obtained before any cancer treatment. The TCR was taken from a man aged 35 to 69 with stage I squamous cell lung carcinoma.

The CDR3 DNA reads as TGTGCCAGCGGGGGGGAGGGTCAGCCCCAGCATTTT. Protein sequence: CASGGEGQPQHF. The chain carries TRBV2 and TRBJ1-5, with a weak D call TRBD1 (5 bases). This CDR3 is 12 amino acids long. Between the trimmed V and J ends, which lost 8 bases and 6 bases, there was a span of 11 bases. The V gene's germline CDR1 is SNHLY and CDR2 FYNNEI.